This TCR beta chain was identified during a study of regulatory T cells in long-lasting Graves disease. CDR3-region Arm-PCR and iRepertoire HTBI primers produced the TCR beta libraries. One entry per CDR3 protein, called by TCRdb with MiXCR from the multiplex PCR reads. Among some 430,000 distinct CDR3 sequences, around a fifth were seen once, and the ten largest hold over 6%. At least ten counts were recorded for this clonotype. The time point here: persistent/refractory GD, antithyroid drugs over 5 years with positive TRAb. Isolated PBMC RNA provided the starting material for the TCR library. Under American Thyroid Association guidelines, Graves' disease was diagnosed. Sample: peripheral blood mononuclear cells (PBMCs), taken when the disease was refractory, from a patient treated with antithyroid drugs. This receptor was identified in a female donor with Graves disease.

CDR3 DNA sequence: TGCAGCGTTGGCGGACAGGGGGGGAACACTGAAGCTTTCTTT. Protein: CSVGGQGGNTEAFF. The genes are TRBV29-1 and TRBJ1-1; TRBD1 agrees at 10 bases. This CDR3 region has 14 residues. Germline trimming cut 4 bases from V and 1 base from J; bases unmatched to any gene: 3. CDR1 and CDR2 (germline): SQVTM, ANQGSEA.